The 22 T cell receptor beta chains in this list originate from one sample, sequenced in a study of regulatory and conventional T cells in RAG deficiency. Genomic DNA came from blood conventional CD4+ T cells gated CD25-low CD127-high. Sequencing was performed with immunoSEQ multiplex PCR; in TCRdb, only in-frame clones are kept and a portion is missing. The sample lists 24,000 or so clones, 85% to 95% seen once, with roughly 0.77% in the top ten. This sample was shared with a second study, whose subject was regulatory T cells. This second study says: Amplification used 52 TRBV primers and 13 TRBJ primers.

The sample consisted of CD4+ T cells sorted from blood. Source of these receptors: a human donor in good health.

This rearrangement joins TRBV5-1 to TRBJ2-3; the D call may be TRBD1 or TRBD2 (6 bases each). Germline V gives CDR1 SGHRS, CDR2 YFSETQ. The length of the CDR3 is 16 residues. V was clipped by 1 base and J by 2 bases, with 14 bases between them. The CDR3 here is CASSLRDGGPTDTQYF. CDR3 DNA sequence: TGCGCCAGCAGCTTGAGGGACGGGGGCCCCACAGATACGCAGTATTTT.

This clone was seen once. The chain joins TRBV2 to TRBJ1-3; D ambiguous. CDR1 is SNHLY, CDR2 FYNNEI, per germline. The CDR3 is 16 residues long. V lost 4 bases, J lost 0 bases, and 13 bases lay in between. The CDR3 is CASSVGGSHSGNTIYF. CDR3 coding DNA: TGTGCCAGCAGTGTGGGAGGTTCACACTCTGGAAACACCATATATTTT.

The rearrangement uses TRBV6-5 and TRBJ2-7, with 7 bases lining up with TRBD1. J gave up 0 bases and V 0 bases, and 5 bases lay outside the gene matches. CDR3 length: 16 residues. CDR1 and CDR2 (germline): MNHEY, SVGAGI. CDR3 coding DNA: TGTGCCAGCAGTTACTCGAGTAGGGGGCCCTCCTACGAGCAGTACTTC. As protein: CASSYSSRGPSYEQYF.

This rearrangement joins TRBV27 to TRBJ1-3; TRBD1 matches at 9 bases. The CDR3 totals 17 residues. Germline V CDR1 and CDR2: MNHEY, SMNVEV (reference sequence). Trimming cost V 4 bases and J 2 bases; bases outside gene matches: 9. CDR3: CASSSSRDRDTGNTIYF. The CDR3 nucleotides are TGTGCCAGCAGTTCGTCCCGGGACAGGGACACTGGAAACACCATATATTTT.

This sequence joins TRBV19 and TRBJ1-1; D not certain. The CDR3 is 13 residues long. Trimming removed 5 bases at V and 0 bases at J, with 7 bases between. From germline, CDR1 is LNHDA and CDR2 SQIVND (reference sequence). CDR3 amino acids: CASSGQVNTEAFF. DNA of the CDR3: TGTGCCAGTAGTGGGCAGGTGAACACTGAAGCTTTCTTT.

The chain recombines TRBV6-1 with TRBJ2-7; 7 bases line up with TRBD1. CDR3 size: 15 residues. After removal of 2 bases from V and 9 bases from J, the junction contained 13 bases not matched to a gene. The germline gives CDR1 MNHNS, CDR2 SASEGT. In DNA form, the CDR3 reads TGTGCCAGCAGTGAAACCGGGACAGTACAAGTGGGGCAGTACTTC. Translation: CASSETGTVQVGQYF.

The rearrangement links TRBV5-1 to TRBJ1-1; D uncertain. Looked up from germline, CDR1 is SGHRS and CDR2 is YFSETQ. The germline V and J ends were trimmed by 1 base and 0 bases, with 10 bases remaining between them. The CDR3 loop spans 15 amino acids. The CDR3 bases are TGCGCCAGCAGCTTGTCCCAGGCTTTGAACACTGAAGCTTTCTTT. Protein sequence: CASSLSQALNTEAFF.

This chain joins TRBV6-5 and TRBJ1-3; the D is unclear. The germline V gene encodes CDR1 MNHEY and CDR2 SVGAGI. Trimming cost V 0 bases and J 0 bases, with 6 bases left between them. This CDR3 is 15 amino acids long. The CDR3: CASSYSPSSGNTIYF. Written as DNA, the CDR3 is TGTGCCAGCAGTTACTCGCCAAGCTCTGGAAACACCATATATTTT.

The chain uses TRBV5-1 and TRBJ2-3; the D is unclear. In germline, CDR1 is SGHRS, CDR2 YFSETQ. V lost 2 bases to trimming and J lost 2 bases, with 9 bases between them. This CDR3 is 14 amino acids long. CDR3: CASSLSLVTDTQYF. Written as DNA, the CDR3 is TGCGCCAGCAGCTTATCATTGGTCACAGATACGCAGTATTTT.

As DNA, the CDR3 is TGTGCCATCAGTTCGACAGGGGCCCGGGAGCTGTTTTTT. It translates to CAISSTGARELFF. The chain couples TRBV10-3 to TRBJ2-2; 8 nucleotides agree with TRBD1. The germline V gene encodes CDR1 ENHRY and CDR2 SYGVKD. The CDR3 has 13 residues. The junction had 5 bases not matched to a gene; V was cut back by 5 bases and J by 9 bases.

This rearrangement joins TRBV5-1 to TRBJ2-2; D gene unclear. CDR3 length: 14 amino acids. Trimming took 3 bases from V and 1 from J, leaving 7 bases between them. Germline loops: CDR1 SGHRS, CDR2 YFSETQ. CDR3: CASSSGKNTGELFF. DNA of the CDR3: TGCGCCAGCAGCTCCGGCAAGAACACCGGGGAGCTGTTTTTT.

This clone was picked up one time. This chain connects TRBV11-3 to TRBJ2-7, with 9 bases matching TRBD1. There are 15 residues in the CDR3. The germline V gene has CDR1 SGHNT and CDR2 YENEEA. V gave up 0 bases and J gave up 6 bases; unmatched junction bases: 6. The CDR3 nucleotides are TGTGCCAGCAGCTTAGATCTAGGACAGGGGCGCGAGCAGTACTTC. Translated: CASSLDLGQGREQYF.

This clone has a single count. The V and J genes are TRBV2 and TRBJ1-1, with no clear D. The CDR3 loop spans 14 amino acids. Trimming removed 8 bases at V and 0 bases at J, with 13 bases between. In germline, CDR1 is SNHLY, CDR2 FYNNEI. Here the CDR3 reads CASSTGVLNTEAFF. The CDR3 DNA sequence: TGTGCCAGCTCTACTGGGGTTCTGAACACTGAAGCTTTCTTT.

The CDR3 DNA sequence: TGTGCCAGCAGCTTAGACAGGGGGCTGACTGAAGCTTTCTTT. This translates into CASSLDRGLTEAFF. The chain carries TRBV11-2 and TRBJ1-1; TRBD1 aligns across 8 bases. Germline trimming cut 0 bases from V and 5 bases from J; bases unmatched to any gene: 2. Per the germline V gene, CDR1 is SGHAT and CDR2 is FQNNGV. The CDR3 covers 14 residues.

V gene TRBV28 combines with J gene TRBJ2-3, with D perhaps TRBD2 (6 bases). CDR1 is MDHEN and CDR2 is SYDVKM in the germline V gene. The CDR3 covers 16 residues. The V and J ends lost 0 bases and 0 bases respectively, with 10 bases between them. In DNA, the CDR3 is TGTGCCAGCAGTTTATGGGGGGACTCTAGCACAGATACGCAGTATTTT. Protein sequence: CASSLWGDSSTDTQYF.

The chain employs TRBV11-2 and TRBJ1-3; D is possibly TRBD1 (5 bases). This CDR3 spans 15 amino acids. CDR1 and CDR2 (germline): SGHAT, FQNNGV. The V end lost 2 bases, the J end lost 2 bases, and 10 bases lay between the germline ends. CDR3 amino acids: CASSLQGVPGNTIYF. CDR3 coding DNA: TGTGCCAGCAGCTTACAGGGTGTGCCTGGAAACACCATATATTTT. Variable domain in full (rest from reference TRBV11-2 and TRBJ1-3): EAGVAQSPRYKIIEKRQSVAFWCNPISGHATLYWYQQILGQGPKLLIQFQNNGVVDDSQLPKDRFSAERLKGVDSTLKIQPAKLEDSAVYLCASSLQGVPGNTIYFGEGSWLTVV.

V and J are TRBV6-1 and TRBJ2-1; D uncertain. The CDR3 sequence is 13 residues long. Looked up from germline, CDR1 is MNHNS and CDR2 is SASEGT. The V gene lost 7 bases and the J gene lost 5 bases, with 12 bases spanning the gap. In DNA, the CDR3 is TGTGCCAGCAACCCGGAGCCCCACAATGAGCAGTTCTTC. Protein: CASNPEPHNEQFF.

This clone was recorded a few times. The chain has TRBV19 and TRBJ2-7, with 12 nucleotides matching TRBD2. CDR1 LNHDA and CDR2 SQIVND come from the germline V gene (reference sequence). This CDR3 is 13 amino acids long. The ends lost 9 bases at V and 3 bases at J; junction bases unmatched: 3. CDR3 sequence reads: CARPTSGSYEQYF. The CDR3, as DNA: TGTGCCAGGCCGACTAGCGGGAGCTACGAGCAGTACTTC.

The chain joins TRBV7-9 to TRBJ2-7; tentatively, D is TRBD2 (6 bases). The V and J ends lost 0 bases and 4 bases respectively, with 16 bases between them. The CDR3 runs to 16 residues. Germline assignment: CDR1 SEHNR and CDR2 FQNEAQ (reference sequence). CDR3 nucleotides: TGTGCCAGCAGCTTAGCGGGCGGGATATCTGGATACGAGCAGTACTTC. This translates into CASSLAGGISGYEQYF.

This clone was counted once. The chain couples TRBV15 to TRBJ1-1; D might be TRBD1 (5 bases). Germline V gene sequence: CDR1 LNHNV, CDR2 YYDKDF (reference sequence). Trimming took 4 bases from V and 5 from J, leaving 11 bases between them. This CDR3 contains 13 residues. DNA of the CDR3: TGTGCCACCAGCATCGGGGGGGGGACTGAAGCTTTCTTT. Translating it yields CATSIGGGTEAFF.

The chain uses TRBV15 and TRBJ1-5; D unresolved. From germline, CDR1 is LNHNV and CDR2 YYDKDF (reference sequence). Deletions cut 0 bases from V and 3 bases from J, with 0 bases between. The CDR3 covers 12 residues. Here the CDR3 DNA reads TGTGCCACCAGCAGAGACAATCAGCCCCAGCATTTT. This codes for CATSRDNQPQHF.

This sequence joins TRBV18 and TRBJ1-5, with 8 positions matching TRBD1. Looked up from germline, CDR1 is KGHSH and CDR2 is LQKENI. The CDR3 consists of 17 residues. V trimming: 5 bases; J trimming: 2 bases; junction bases outside the gene matches: 11. The CDR3 loop reads CASSSTGVGYGNQPQHF. The CDR3 DNA is TGTGCCAGCTCATCGACAGGGGTGGGGTATGGCAATCAGCCCCAGCATTTT.